This TCR beta chain was observed in a study of CXCR3-negative and CXCR3-positive naive CD8 T cells. This CDR3 spans 16 amino acids. The germline gives CDR1 PRHDT, CDR2 FYEKMQ (reference sequence). With UMI labels, 5' RACE was used to prepare the TRB cDNA libraries. TCRdb reprocessed the 5' RACE reads, with one entry per CDR3 protein and no DNA. The sample includes roughly 24,000 distinct CDR3 sequences. This receptor was identified in a human donor in good health. Some clones in this sample may be carry-over from other donors' samples. Input material: memory CD8+ T cells from blood. The genes are TRBV13 and TRBJ2-3; the TCRdb call, TRBD2, lacks DNA for checking. The CDR3 is CASSLGGREFPDTQYF.